A single sample is the source of the 18 T cell receptor beta chains below, sequenced in a study of blood T cells in healthy people across ages. The use of a sample-barcoded 5' primer and a J-beta primer mix characterized a second PCR of roughly 7 to 12 cycles. TCRdb ran MiXCR on the 5' RACE reads and lists one entry per CDR3 protein. The data hold 780,000 or so distinct CDR3 sequences, with 20% to 25% observed a single time. This sample also appeared in a second study, on T cells of mothers and their children.

Sequencing input: blood. The receptors here all came from a boy under 18 in good health.

This clonotype was seen only a few times. The V gene is TRBV20-1, the J gene TRBJ1-6; no clear D gene. CDR1 is DFQATT, CDR2 SNEGSKA, per germline (reference sequence). The V and J ends lost 2 bases and 9 bases respectively, with 8 bases between them. The CDR3 contains 12 residues. CDR3 bases: TGCAGTGCTAGACGGGAGCTTTCACCCCTCCACTTT. This gives the protein CSARRELSPLHF.

The chain has TRBV27 and TRBJ2-5, with D hard to call. V was shortened by 3 bases and J by 0 bases, with 14 bases between the two germline ends. The CDR3 loop spans 16 amino acids. Germline values: CDR1 MNHEY, CDR2 SMNVEV (reference sequence). CDR3 in DNA: TGTGCCAGCAGTTTGTATGCAGGTTCCCACCAAGAGACCCAGTACTTC. It codes for CASSLYAGSHQETQYF.

This clonotype came up a few times. The rearrangement links TRBV7-9 to TRBJ1-4; 8 nucleotides align to TRBD1. The trim removed 5 bases at V and 2 bases at J, leaving 7 bases unmatched. In germline, CDR1 is SEHNR, CDR2 FQNEAQ (reference sequence). This CDR3 contains 16 residues. The CDR3 coding sequence is TGTGCCAGCAGCCTCCAGTGGACAGGGACTAATGAAAAACTGTTTTTT. This sequence encodes CASSLQWTGTNEKLFF. Supplemented by reference TRBV7-9 and TRBJ1-4, the full variable domain reads DTGVSQNPRHKITKRGQNVTFRCDPISEHNRLYWYRQTLGQGPEFLTYFQNEAQLEKSRLLSDRFSAERPKGSFSTLEIQRTEQGDSAMYLCASSLQWTGTNEKLFFGSGTQLSVL.

This clonotype showed up many times. V gene TRBV6-2 or TRBV6-3 combines with J gene TRBJ2-5; 7 bases are a match to TRBD2. The CDR3 totals 15 residues. The J segment lost 5 bases and the V segment lost 0 bases, leaving 6 bases of the junction unmatched. Germline V gene data show CDR1 as MNHEY and CDR2 as SVGEGT. CDR3 in DNA: TGTGCCAGCAGTTACTCCGGACTAGTCTTGGAGACCCAGTACTTC. Amino acid sequence: CASSYSGLVLETQYF.

This clonotype has more than one count but fewer than ten. The CDR3, as DNA: TGCAGCGTCGCAAGCGGGGCGCTCACAGATACGCAGTATTTT. Protein sequence: CSVASGALTDTQYF. The V call is TRBV29-1, the J call TRBJ2-3, with 7 bases that match TRBD2. In germline, CDR1 is SQVTM, CDR2 ANQGSEA. This CDR3 comprises 14 residues. J lost 2 bases, V lost 6 bases, and 8 bases had no gene match.

In its sample, this clonotype was seen a few times. The V and J genes are TRBV28 and TRBJ2-4; 10 bases match TRBD2. With 6 bases clipped from V and 1 base from J, the junction kept 0 bases outside the gene matches. The CDR3 loop spans 14 amino acids. Looked up from germline, CDR1 is MDHEN and CDR2 is SYDVKM. The CDR3 reads CASRAGGAKNIQYF. In DNA form, the CDR3 reads TGTGCCAGCAGAGCGGGGGGGGCCAAAAACATTCAGTACTTC.

The rearrangement joins TRBV2 to TRBJ2-2; D gene unclear. Trimming cost V 4 bases and J 6 bases, with 12 bases left between them. There are 14 residues in the CDR3. Germline-derived CDR1 and CDR2 are SNHLY and FYNNEI. CDR3 amino acids: CASSGSRASGELFF. The CDR3 region has the DNA TGTGCCAGCAGTGGTTCCCGGGCCTCCGGGGAGCTGTTTTTT.

The sample holds one count of this clonotype. The rearrangement uses TRBV12-3 or TRBV12-4 and TRBJ2-7, with a weak D call TRBD2 (6 bases). The CDR3 consists of 13 residues. The V end was cut by 6 bases, the J end by 6 bases, with 15 bases between. CDR3 region: CASRSGTLLEQYF. The CDR3 coding sequence is TGTGCCAGCAGGTCCGGGACTCTCCTCGAGCAGTACTTC.

The rearrangement uses TRBV7-9 and TRBJ2-1; D ambiguous. Trimming left V 4 bases short and J 4 bases short, with 5 bases between. Germline V gene lookup returns CDR1 SEHNR and CDR2 FQNEAQ (reference sequence). The CDR3 has 12 amino acids. CDR3 coding DNA: TGTGCCAGCAGCTGGGCGTACAATGAGCAGTTCTTC. Translated, it gives CASSWAYNEQFF.

In its sample, this clonotype was seen a few times. The chain combines TRBV2 with TRBJ2-4; unclear D gene. The CDR3 runs 16 residues. V lost 1 base, J lost 3 bases, and 13 bases lay in between. Germline V gives CDR1 SNHLY, CDR2 FYNNEI. CDR3 DNA: TGTGCCAGCAGTGAAGAGGGCCAGGCGAGCAAAAACATTCAGTACTTC. Residues: CASSEEGQASKNIQYF.

With respect to this clonotype: A much larger clone is a single base away; this may be a read error. The chain recombines TRBV12-3 or TRBV12-4 with TRBJ2-6; D not certain. Trimming removed 2 bases at V and 2 bases at J, with 7 bases between. This CDR3 has 15 amino acids. CDR3 loop: CASSLLGTGANVLTF. Here the CDR3 DNA reads TGTGCCAGCAGTTTACTGGGGACTGGGGCCAACGTCCTGACTTTC.

This chain uses TRBV5-5 with TRBJ2-1, with no clear D. Trimming stripped 0 bases from V and 10 bases from J, with 11 bases between. The CDR3 loop spans 13 amino acids. Germline V lookup: CDR1 SGHKS, CDR2 YYEKEE (reference sequence). The DNA for the CDR3 is TGTGCCAGCAGCTTGGCCGTGCCTCCGGAGCAGTTCTTC. Encoded protein: CASSLAVPPEQFF.

This clonotype turned up a few times. CDR3 nucleotide sequence: TGTGCCAGCAGCTTAGATTTACTACAAGAGACCCAGTACTTC. The encoded protein is CASSLDLLQETQYF. This rearrangement joins TRBV7-9 to TRBJ2-5; D is unresolved. The CDR3 consists of 14 residues. Trimming pared 1 base from V and 2 bases from J, leaving 8 bases between. The germline V gene encodes CDR1 SEHNR and CDR2 FQNEAQ (reference sequence). Filled out from reference TRBV7-9 and TRBJ2-5, the complete variable domain reads DTGVSQNPRHKITKRGQNVTFRCDPISEHNRLYWYRQTLGQGPEFLTYFQNEAQLEKSRLLSDRFSAERPKGSFSTLEIQRTEQGDSAMYLCASSLDLLQETQYFGPGTRLLVL.

The chain recombines TRBV27 with TRBJ2-7; TRBD1 aligns across 11 bases. CDR3 size: 15 residues. Germline V gene lookup returns CDR1 MNHEY and CDR2 SMNVEV (reference sequence). Trimming cost V 5 bases and J 4 bases; bases outside gene matches: 7. DNA for the CDR3: TGTGCCAGCAGTGACCGGGACAGGGGGAGGTACGAGCAGTACTTC. This encodes CASSDRDRGRYEQYF.

This clonotype was found a few times. The V and J genes are TRBV7-8 and TRBJ2-1; 12 bases align to TRBD2. Germline V gene lookup returns CDR1 SGHVS and CDR2 FQNEAQ. The CDR3 contains 14 residues. J was trimmed by 13 bases and V by 2 bases; bases with no gene match: 6. CDR3 sequence: CASSLPSGGAVQFF. DNA of the CDR3: TGTGCCAGCAGCTTACCTAGCGGGGGGGCCGTACAGTTCTTC.

In this sample, this clonotype turned up a few times. The chain carries TRBV7-9 and TRBJ2-5, with no clear D. The last part of the DNA fits TRBJ2-1 better; the J call may be wrong. The CDR3 runs to 13 residues. The V gene's germline CDR1 is SEHNR and CDR2 FQNEAQ (reference sequence). CDR3 amino acids: CASSAPTYNEQFF. In DNA form, the CDR3 reads TGTGCCAGCAGCGCTCCGACCTACAATGAGCAGTTCTTC.

This clonotype was picked up a small number of times. DNA of the CDR3: TGTGCCAGCAGCTTCAGAGGGGCTAGCACAGATACGCAGTATTTT. This gives the protein CASSFRGASTDTQYF. The chain combines TRBV11-2 with TRBJ2-3; D may be TRBD1 or TRBD2 (5 bases each). Trimming pared 3 bases from V and 0 bases from J, leaving 10 bases between. The CDR3 runs 15 residues. The germline CDR1 and CDR2 sequences are SGHAT and FQNNGV.

This clonotype came up a few times. The chain links TRBV15 to TRBJ2-3; D gene uncertain. The germline gives CDR1 LNHNV, CDR2 YYDKDF (reference sequence). Deletions cut 0 bases from V and 4 bases from J, with 8 bases between. The CDR3 has 14 amino acids. CDR3 nucleotides: TGTGCCACCAGCAGAGATCGTACCCCAGATACGCAGTATTTT. It specifies CATSRDRTPDTQYF.